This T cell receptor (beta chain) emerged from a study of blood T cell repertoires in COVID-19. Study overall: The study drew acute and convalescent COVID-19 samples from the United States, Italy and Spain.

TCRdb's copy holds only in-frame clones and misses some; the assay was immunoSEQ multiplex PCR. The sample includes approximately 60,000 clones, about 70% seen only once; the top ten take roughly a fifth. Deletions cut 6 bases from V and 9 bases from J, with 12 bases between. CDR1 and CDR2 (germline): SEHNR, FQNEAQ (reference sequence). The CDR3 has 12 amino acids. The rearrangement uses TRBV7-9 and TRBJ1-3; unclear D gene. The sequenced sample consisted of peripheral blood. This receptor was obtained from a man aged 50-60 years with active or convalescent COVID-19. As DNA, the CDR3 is TGTGCCAGCAGTTCGGAGGTTCGCACCATATATTTT. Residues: CASSSEVRTIYF.